This T cell receptor (beta chain) is from a study of cytomegalovirus exposure and HLA in healthy donors. Study summary: Genetic ancestry analysis placed around 76% of the 300 to 400 donors that were genotyped in the Caucasian-associated cluster.

The PCR contained 60 Vbeta and 13 Jbeta primers. Sequenced by immunoSEQ multiplex PCR; TCRdb stores in-frame clones only, minus some. This sample yields approximately 170,000 clones, of which approximately 71% are seen a single time; around 4.3% belongs to the top ten. The CDR3 has 13 amino acids. From germline, CDR1 is SQVTM and CDR2 ANQGSEA. V lost 5 bases to trimming and J lost 0 bases, with 11 bases between them. Healthy bone marrow donors made up the cohort. Sequences were obtained from PBMCs. The rearrangement links TRBV29-1 to TRBJ2-7; the D gene is possibly TRBD1 (6 bases). The receptor was derived from a woman in her late teens or twenties in good health and CMV-seropositive. The CDR3 is CSVPGADSYEQYF. The DNA for the CDR3 is TGCAGCGTTCCAGGGGCCGACTCCTACGAGCAGTACTTC.